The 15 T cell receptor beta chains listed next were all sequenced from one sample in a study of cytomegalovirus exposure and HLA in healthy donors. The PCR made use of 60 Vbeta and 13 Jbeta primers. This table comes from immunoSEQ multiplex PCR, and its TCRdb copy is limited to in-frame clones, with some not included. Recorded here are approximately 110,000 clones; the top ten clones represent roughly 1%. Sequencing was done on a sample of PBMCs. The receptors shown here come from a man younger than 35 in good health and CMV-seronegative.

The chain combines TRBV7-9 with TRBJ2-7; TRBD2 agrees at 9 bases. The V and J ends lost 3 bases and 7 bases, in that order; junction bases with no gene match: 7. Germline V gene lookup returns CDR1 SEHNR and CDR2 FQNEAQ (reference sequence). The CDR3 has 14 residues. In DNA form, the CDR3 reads TGTGCCAGCAGCTTCGCGGGAGGGCCGGGTGAGCAGTACTTC. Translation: CASSFAGGPGEQYF.

The CDR3 nucleotides are TGTGCCAGCAGCCTACTAGCGGGGGGTTACGAGCAGTACTTC. This translates into CASSLLAGGYEQYF. The chain employs TRBV6-5 and TRBJ2-5; 12 nucleotides line up with TRBD2. Judging by the DNA end, TRBJ2-7 fits better; the J call may be wrong. The CDR3 runs to 14 residues. The germline V gene encodes CDR1 MNHEY and CDR2 SVGAGI.

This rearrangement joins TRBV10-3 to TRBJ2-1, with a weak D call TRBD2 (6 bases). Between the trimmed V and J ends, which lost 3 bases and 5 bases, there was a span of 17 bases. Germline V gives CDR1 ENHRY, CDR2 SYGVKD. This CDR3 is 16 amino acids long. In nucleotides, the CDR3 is TGTGCCATCAGTGACTCCGGACTATTCCTTCACAATGAGCAGTTCTTC. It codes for CAISDSGLFLHNEQFF.

DNA of the CDR3: TGCGCCAGCAGTTCGGACAGGGCCTATGGCTACACCTTC. As protein: CASSSDRAYGYTF. The chain carries TRBV10-1 and TRBJ1-2; 8 nucleotides agree with TRBD1. The CDR3 spans 13 residues. The junction had 3 bases not matched to a gene; V was cut back by 5 bases and J by 4 bases. The germline V gene has CDR1 WNHNN and CDR2 SYGVQD (reference sequence).

The CDR3 DNA reads TGTGCCAGCTGGGACAGGGCCTATGGCTACACCTTC. Translating it yields CASWDRAYGYTF. V is TRBV6-1 and J is TRBJ1-2, with 9 bases that match TRBD1. The germline gives CDR1 MNHNS, CDR2 SASEGT. The CDR3 is 12 amino acids. The ends lost 8 bases at V and 4 bases at J; junction bases unmatched: 2.

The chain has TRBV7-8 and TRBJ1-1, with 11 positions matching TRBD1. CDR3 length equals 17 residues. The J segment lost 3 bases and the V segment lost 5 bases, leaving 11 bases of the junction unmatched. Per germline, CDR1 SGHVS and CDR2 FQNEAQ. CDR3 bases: TGTGCCAGCAGCAACCGGGACAGGGGGTTTTTTGACACTGAAGCTTTCTTT. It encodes CASSNRDRGFFDTEAFF. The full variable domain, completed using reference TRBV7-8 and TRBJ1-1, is GAGVSQSPRYKVAKRGQDVALRCDPISGHVSLFWYQQALGQGPEFLTYFQNEAQLDKSGLPSDRFFAERPEGSVSTLKIQRTQQEDSAVYLCASSNRDRGFFDTEAFFGQGTRLTVV.

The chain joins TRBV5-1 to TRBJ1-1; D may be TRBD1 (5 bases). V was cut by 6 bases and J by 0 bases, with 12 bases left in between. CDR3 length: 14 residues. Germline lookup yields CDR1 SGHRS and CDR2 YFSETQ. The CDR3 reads CASTTDRLNTEAFF. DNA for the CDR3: TGCGCCAGCACCACTGACAGACTGAACACTGAAGCTTTCTTT.

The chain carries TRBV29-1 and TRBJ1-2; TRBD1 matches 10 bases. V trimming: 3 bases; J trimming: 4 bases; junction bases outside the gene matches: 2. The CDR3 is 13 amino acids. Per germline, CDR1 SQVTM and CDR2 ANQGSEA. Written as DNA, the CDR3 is TGCAGCGTTGAGGGGACAGGGGTCTATGGCTACACCTTC. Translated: CSVEGTGVYGYTF.

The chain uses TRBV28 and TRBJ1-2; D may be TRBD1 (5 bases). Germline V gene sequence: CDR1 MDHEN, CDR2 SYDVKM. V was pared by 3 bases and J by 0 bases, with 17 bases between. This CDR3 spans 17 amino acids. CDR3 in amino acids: CASSLVPGGTTNYGYTF. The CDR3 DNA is TGTGCCAGCAGTTTGGTTCCGGGGGGGACCACTAACTATGGCTACACCTTC.

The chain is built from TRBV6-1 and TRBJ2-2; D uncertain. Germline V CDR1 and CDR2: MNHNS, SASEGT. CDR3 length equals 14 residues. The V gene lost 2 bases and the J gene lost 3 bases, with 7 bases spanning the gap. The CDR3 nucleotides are TGTGCCAGCAGTGAACTGGCGGACACCGGGGAGCTGTTTTTT. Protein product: CASSELADTGELFF.

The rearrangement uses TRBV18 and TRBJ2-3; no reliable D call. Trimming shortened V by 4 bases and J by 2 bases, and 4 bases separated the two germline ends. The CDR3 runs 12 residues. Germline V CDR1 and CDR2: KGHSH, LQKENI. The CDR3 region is CASSLVTDTQYF. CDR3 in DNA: TGTGCCAGCTCACTAGTCACAGATACGCAGTATTTT.

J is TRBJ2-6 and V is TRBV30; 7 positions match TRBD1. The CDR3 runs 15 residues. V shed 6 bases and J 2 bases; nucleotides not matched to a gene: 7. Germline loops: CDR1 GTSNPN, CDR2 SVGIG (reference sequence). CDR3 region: CACFHRGTGANVLTF. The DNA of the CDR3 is TGTGCCTGCTTCCACAGGGGAACTGGGGCCAACGTCCTGACTTTC.

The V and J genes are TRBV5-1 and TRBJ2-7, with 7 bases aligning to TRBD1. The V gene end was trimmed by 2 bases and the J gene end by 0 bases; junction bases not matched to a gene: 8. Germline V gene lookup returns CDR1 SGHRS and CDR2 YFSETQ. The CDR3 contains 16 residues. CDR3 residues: CASSFGTAEDSYEQYF. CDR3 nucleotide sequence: TGCGCCAGCAGCTTCGGGACAGCAGAGGACTCCTACGAGCAGTACTTC.

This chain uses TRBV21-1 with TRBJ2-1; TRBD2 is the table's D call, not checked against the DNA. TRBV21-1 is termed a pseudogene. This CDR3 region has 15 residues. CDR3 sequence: CASSKAGLAPNEQFF. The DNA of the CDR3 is TGTGCCAGCAGCAAAGCGGGACTAGCCCCCAATGAGCAGTTCTTC.

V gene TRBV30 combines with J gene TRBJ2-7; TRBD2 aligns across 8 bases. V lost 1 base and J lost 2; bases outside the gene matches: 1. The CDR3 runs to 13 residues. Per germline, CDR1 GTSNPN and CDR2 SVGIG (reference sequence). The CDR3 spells CAWSAGRAYEQYF. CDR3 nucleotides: TGTGCCTGGAGTGCCGGGAGGGCCTACGAGCAGTACTTC. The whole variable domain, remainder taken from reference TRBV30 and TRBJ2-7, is SQTIHQWPATLVQPVGSPLSLECTVEGTSNPNLYWYRQAAGRGLQLLFYSVGIGQISSEVPQNLSASRPQDRQFILSSKKLLLSDSGFYLCAWSAGRAYEQYFGPGTRLTVT.